A selection of T cell receptor beta chains follows, all from one sample in a study of PD-L1 blockade in urothelial cancer. Generated by immunoSEQ multiplex PCR, the TCRdb table keeps only in-frame clones and is missing some. Of about 74,000 clones listed, almost 90% are singletons. The sample was PBMCs, taken around atezolizumab (anti-PD-L1) treatment. These receptors were taken from a man between 65 and 79 years old with urothelial cancer. The CDR3 runs from the conserved cysteine through the conserved F or W. Each record gives: V gene, clone size, J gene, D gene, CDR3 protein, CDR3 DNA. A D gene is named only where the DNA matches it firmly. Part of the rows lack a size; the others show once, few, many or a class for expanded clones.

>TRBV7-2|-|TRBJ2-5|-
CASSLRWQGTRETQYF
TGTGCCAGCAGCTTAAGGTGGCAGGGGACGCGGGAGACCCAGTACTTC
>TRBV9|-|TRBJ2-1|-
CASSPPSSDNEQFF
TGTGCCAGCAGCCCCCCATCGAGCGACAATGAGCAGTTCTTC
>TRBV11-1|-|TRBJ2-2|TRBD2
CASSRTSGRVNTGELFF
TGTGCCAGCAGCCGAACTAGCGGGAGGGTAAACACCGGGGAGCTGTTTTTT
>TRBV10-3|-|TRBJ2-7|-
CAISGGAGGGGSGTYEQYF
TGTGCCATCAGTGGAGGTGCAGGAGGAGGCGGGTCGGGGACCTACGAGCAGTACTTC
>TRBV10-2|-|TRBJ2-7|-
CASSFTLDGSSYEQYF
TGCGCCAGCAGTTTTACGCTGGACGGGAGCTCCTACGAGCAGTACTTC
>TRBV9|-|TRBJ2-7|TRBD2
CASSVPWPNQRENYEQYF
TGTGCCAGCAGCGTACCTTGGCCGAATCAGCGGGAGAACTACGAGCAGTACTTC
>TRBV7-9|-|TRBJ1-5|-
CASSTGSAPQPQHF
TGTGCCAGCAGCACCGGGAGCGCCCCTCAGCCCCAGCATTTT
>TRBV6-5|-|TRBJ1-5|-
CASRTRAQQPQHF
TGTGCCAGCAGGACCAGGGCCCAACAGCCCCAGCATTTT
>TRBV6-5|-|TRBJ2-2|-
CASSLSGPLAGRELFF
TGTGCCAGCAGTTTATCCGGCCCCCTCGCCGGGAGGGAGCTGTTTTTT
>TRBV5-1|-|TRBJ1-1|TRBD1
CASTSGQGGLTEAFF
TGCGCCAGCACCTCAGGACAGGGGGGATTGACTGAAGCTTTCTTT
>TRBV5-6|once|TRBJ1-2|TRBD1
CASSPTGAYGYTF
TGTGCCAGCAGTCCGACAGGGGCCTATGGCTACACCTTC
>TRBV6-1|once|TRBJ2-2|TRBD1
CASRTGGWTGELFF
TGTGCCAGCAGGACAGGGGGGTGGACCGGGGAGCTGTTTTTT
>TRBV4-1|-|TRBJ2-2|-
CASSQVRQGGTGELFF
TGCGCCAGCAGCCAAGTTCGACAGGGAGGCACCGGGGAGCTGTTTTTT
>TRBV5-3|-|TRBJ2-1|-
CARSSRLEGNEQFF
TGTGCCAGAAGCTCTCGACTAGAGGGCAATGAGCAGTTCTTC
>TRBV6-1|-|TRBJ2-7|TRBD1
CASSRDRGRYEQYF
TGTGCCAGCAGTCGGGACAGGGGTCGCTACGAGCAGTACTTC
>TRBV9|few|TRBJ1-1|-
CASSAPGGNTEAFF
TGTGCCAGCAGCGCCCCCGGCGGGAACACTGAAGCTTTCTTT
>TRBV10-1|-|TRBJ2-2|-
CASSRGTGELFF
TGCGCCAGCAGCAGGGGAACCGGGGAGCTGTTTTTT
>TRBV9|-|TRBJ2-1|TRBD2
CASSVSGLAGGSYNEQFF
TGTGCCAGCAGCGTTAGTGGACTAGCGGGGGGCTCCTACAATGAGCAGTTCTTC
>TRBV7-9|-|TRBJ2-2|-
CASSQTPFSLKGAGELFF
TGTGCCAGCAGCCAAACCCCATTTAGTTTAAAAGGGGCCGGGGAGCTGTTTTTT
>TRBV5-8|-|TRBJ2-1|-
CASSWGPGRPYNEQFF
TGTGCCAGCAGCTGGGGGCCTGGCAGACCCTACAATGAGCAGTTCTTC
>TRBV18|once|TRBJ2-1|TRBD2
CASSLLAGDYNEQFF
TGTGCCAGCTCACTACTAGCGGGAGACTACAATGAGCAGTTCTTC
>TRBV5-1|-|TRBJ1-2|-
CASKSSTVNYGYTF
TGCGCCAGCAAATCTTCGACAGTTAACTATGGCTACACCTTC
>TRBV2|-|TRBJ1-2|TRBD1
CASTMDRNYGYTF
TGTGCCAGCACTATGGACAGGAACTATGGCTACACCTTC
>TRBV5-1|-|TRBJ2-7|TRBD1
CASSPGQGRNIHNYEQYF
TGCGCCAGCAGCCCTGGACAGGGCCGCAACATCCATAACTACGAGCAGTACTTC
>TRBV19|-|TRBJ2-6|-
CASSIVQRTLSGANVLTF
TGTGCCAGTAGTATAGTCCAGAGGACACTCTCTGGGGCCAACGTCCTGACTTTC
>TRBV5-1|-|TRBJ2-7|TRBD2
CASSLVLSGASYEQYF
TGCGCCAGCAGCTTGGTACTTAGCGGGGCCTCCTACGAGCAGTACTTC
>TRBV5-6|-|TRBJ2-7|-
CASSLLQGTYEQYF
TGTGCCAGCAGCTTACTACAGGGAACCTACGAGCAGTACTTC
>TRBV15|-|TRBJ2-1|TRBD2
CATSRDLRREYNEQFF
TGTGCCACCAGCAGAGATCTAAGGCGGGAGTACAATGAGCAGTTCTTC
>TRBV15|-|TRBJ1-2|TRBD1
CATSRDRRGGGRGYTF
TGTGCCACCAGCAGAGATCGGAGAGGAGGGGGCAGGGGCTACACCTTC
>TRBV15|-|TRBJ2-7|-
CATSRDLIFGRFYEQYF
TGTGCCACCAGCAGAGATTTGATTTTCGGCAGGTTCTACGAGCAGTACTTC
>TRBV28|-|TRBJ1-1|-
CASSLLRTEAFF
TGTGCCAGCAGTTTATTGAGAACTGAAGCTTTCTTT
>TRBV4-1|-|TRBJ2-3|TRBD2
CASSLARTSGSRSTDTQYF
TGCGCCAGCAGCCTTGCCAGGACTAGCGGGAGTCGGAGCACAGATACGCAGTATTTT
>TRBV28|-|TRBJ2-7|TRBD2
CASSTPWSALLAVSSYEQYF
TGTGCCAGCAGCACCCCATGGTCCGCCTTACTAGCGGTAAGCTCCTACGAGCAGTACTTC
>TRBV11-1|-|TRBJ2-1|TRBD1
CASSPTTGDTYNEQFF
TGTGCCAGCAGCCCTACCACAGGGGATACCTACAATGAGCAGTTCTTC
>TRBV6-1|once|TRBJ2-1|-
CASSEMRGSYNEQFF
TGTGCCAGCAGTGAAATGCGCGGGTCCTACAATGAGCAGTTCTTC
>TRBV29-1|-|TRBJ2-7|-
CSVTGPSYEQYF
TGCAGCGTGACAGGACCCTCCTACGAGCAGTACTTC
>TRBV6-1|once|TRBJ2-3|TRBD1
CASSPGQTQYF
TGTGCCAGCAGCCCGGGACAGACGCAGTATTTT
>TRBV7-9|-|TRBJ2-7|TRBD1
CASSAEGQGGEQYF
TGTGCCAGCAGCGCCGAGGGACAGGGGGGAGAGCAGTACTTC
>TRBV5-1|-|TRBJ2-1|TRBD2
CASSFYRREGPRFF
TGCGCCAGCAGCTTCTATCGGCGGGAGGGCCCCCGGTTCTTC
>TRBV7-9|-|TRBJ1-1|TRBD1
CASSPGQGTEAFF
TGTGCCAGCAGCCCGGGACAGGGGACGGAAGCTTTCTTT
>TRBV5-1|few|TRBJ2-1|TRBD2
CASRGTSGRARVSYNEQFF
TGCGCCAGCCGAGGTACTAGCGGGAGGGCCCGGGTGTCCTACAATGAGCAGTTCTTC
>TRBV27|-|TRBJ2-6|-
CASALGGGPSGANVLTF
TGTGCCAGCGCATTAGGGGGAGGGCCTTCTGGGGCCAACGTCCTGACTTTC
>TRBV7-3|-|TRBJ2-1|TRBD2
CASSLSGTSGSRGGYNEQFF
TGTGCCAGCAGCTTAAGCGGGACTAGCGGGAGTAGGGGTGGCTACAATGAGCAGTTCTTC
>TRBV7-2|-|TRBJ2-7|-
CASSFYYDEQYF
TGTGCCAGCAGCTTCTACTACGACGAGCAGTACTTC
>TRBV18|-|TRBJ1-4|TRBD1
CASSPLEQGLEEKLFF
TGTGCCAGCTCACCACTCGAACAGGGGTTGGAGGAAAAACTGTTTTTT
>TRBV2|-|TRBJ2-7|TRBD1
CASSDPRQGGYEQYF
TGTGCCAGCAGTGATCCGAGACAGGGGGGCTACGAGCAGTACTTC
>TRBV19|-|TRBJ2-1|-
CASSMNLRGYNEQFF
TGTGCCAGTAGTATGAACCTCCGGGGGTACAATGAGCAGTTCTTC